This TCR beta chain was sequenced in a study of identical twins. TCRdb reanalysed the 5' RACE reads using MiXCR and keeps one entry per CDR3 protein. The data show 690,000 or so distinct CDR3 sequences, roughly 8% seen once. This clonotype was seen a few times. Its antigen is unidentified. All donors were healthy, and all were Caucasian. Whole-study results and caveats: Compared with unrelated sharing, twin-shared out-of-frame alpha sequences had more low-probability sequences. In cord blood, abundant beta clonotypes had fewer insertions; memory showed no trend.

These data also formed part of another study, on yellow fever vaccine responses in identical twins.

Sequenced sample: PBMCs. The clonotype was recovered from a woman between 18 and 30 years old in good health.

CDR3 bases: TGTGCCAGCACGGGGGACGGCTACAATGAGCAGTTCTTC. It encodes CASTGDGYNEQFF. The chain combines TRBV18 with TRBJ2-1, with D possibly matching TRBD2 (6 bases). CDR3 length: 13 amino acids. Germline V gene lookup returns CDR1 KGHSH and CDR2 LQKENI. Trimming pared 8 bases from V and 3 bases from J, leaving 11 bases between. The entire variable domain, with the rest obtained from reference TRBV18 and TRBJ2-1, is as follows: NAGVMQNPRHLVRRRGQEARLRCSPMKGHSHVYWYRQLPEEGLKFMVYLQKENIIDESGMPKERFSAEFPKEGPSILRIQQVVRGDSAAYFCASTGDGYNEQFFGPGTRLTVL.